This T cell receptor (beta chain) stems from a study of blood T cells in healthy people across ages. CDR1 and CDR2 (germline): SEHNR, FQNEAQ (reference sequence). This CDR3 comprises 15 residues. V was pared by 6 bases and J by 5 bases, with 11 bases of the junction left unmatched. Through a sample-barcoded 5' primer and a J-beta primer mix, a second PCR was run for roughly 6 to 12 cycles. TCRdb reanalysed the 5' RACE reads using MiXCR and keeps one entry per CDR3 protein. Among around 2 million distinct CDR3 sequences listed, about two fifths were seen once. The rearrangement uses TRBV7-9 and TRBJ2-7; 9 bases align to TRBD1. The receptor's source is a human donor in good health. Sequenced material: blood. This CDR3 reads CASSPKDRGSHEQYF. The CDR3 coding sequence is TGTGCCAGCAGTCCAAAGGACAGGGGTTCCCACGAGCAGTACTTC.